These 3 T cell receptor beta chains were all obtained from the same sample, sequenced in a study of T cell clonality in common variable immunodeficiency (dated by TCRdb to 2013 to 2016). Library preparation employed the immunoSEQ multiplex PCR assay. Entries here come from immuneACCESS through TCRdb and include only in-frame sequences with V and J called. Some clones fail to appear in such tables; in the studies checked, an unresolved V gene covers under half of the shortfall, and the cause of the remainder is unknown. In this sample the table shows approximately 40,000 clones, and no singletons are among them. In total, the top ten clones hold about 9.4% of the sample. The material sequenced was peripheral blood mononuclear cells. The origin of the receptors is a person aged 18-70 years in good health.

This clone was counted at least ten times. The CDR3 goes on 3 residues after the read ends, and that part is filled in from the germline J gene. This chain joins TRBV7-2 and TRBJ2-5; D unclear. The V gene's germline CDR1 is SGHTA and CDR2 FQGNSA. The CDR3 extends over 13 amino acids. Trimming took 5 bases from V and 3 from J, leaving 10 bases between them. The CDR3 bases that were read are TGTGCCAGCAGCGAAGTTCCTAAAGAGACC. Its translation is CASSEVPKET. The CDR3, in full, reads CASSEVPKETQYF.

This clone was counted only a few times. The CDR3 region is CASSSSEYRGYSTDTQYF. CDR3 DNA, as far as it was read: TGCGCCAGCAGCTCATCTGAGTACCGGGGTTACAGCACAGATACG. This chain joins TRBV5-1 and TRBJ2-3; D might be TRBD2 (5 bases). The read gets to within 3 residues of the CDR3 end, and the germline J gene fills in the rest. Looked up from germline, CDR1 is SGHRS and CDR2 is YFSETQ. This CDR3 comprises 18 residues. V shed 3 bases and J shed 0 bases, with 20 bases lying between them.

This clone was counted at least ten times. With the read ending 3 residues before the CDR3 end, the germline J gene is used to fill in that end. V gene TRBV4-2 combines with J gene TRBJ2-3, with D maybe TRBD1 (6 bases). The CDR3 consists of 14 residues. The ends were cut back, 10 bases at V and 1 base at J, with 15 bases in the middle. Germline CDR1 is LGHNA and CDR2 is YNFKEQ. This chain's CDR3 is CATQQGRGTDTQYF. The part of the CDR3 DNA that was read is TGTGCCACCCAGCAGGGGCGAGGCACAGATACG.